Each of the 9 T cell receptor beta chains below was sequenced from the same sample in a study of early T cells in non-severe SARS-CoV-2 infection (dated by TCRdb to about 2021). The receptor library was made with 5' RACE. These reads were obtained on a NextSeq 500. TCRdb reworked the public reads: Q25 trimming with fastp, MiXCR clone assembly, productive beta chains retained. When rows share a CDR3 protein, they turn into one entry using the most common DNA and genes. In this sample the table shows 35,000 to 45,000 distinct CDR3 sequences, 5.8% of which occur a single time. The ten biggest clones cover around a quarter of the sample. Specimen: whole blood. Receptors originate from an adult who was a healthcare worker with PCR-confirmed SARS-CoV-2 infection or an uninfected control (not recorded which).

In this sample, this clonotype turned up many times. Here the CDR3 DNA reads TGTGCCACCAGTGATTCTACTAGCGGGAGGGCCAGGGATGAGCAGTTCTTC. Translated: CATSDSTSGRARDEQFF. This chain connects TRBV24-1 to TRBJ2-1, with 13 bases identical to TRBD2. Unmatched junction bases numbered 8, after V lost 2 bases and J lost 8 bases. Germline V gene sequence: CDR1 KGHDR, CDR2 SFDVKD. This CDR3 has 17 amino acids.

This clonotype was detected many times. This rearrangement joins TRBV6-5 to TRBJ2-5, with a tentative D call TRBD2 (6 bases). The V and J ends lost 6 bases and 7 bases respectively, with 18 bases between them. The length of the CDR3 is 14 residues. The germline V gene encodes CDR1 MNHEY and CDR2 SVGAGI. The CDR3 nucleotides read TGTGCCAGCAGCCCCGGCAGCCGGGGAGGGACCCAGTACTTC. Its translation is CASSPGSRGGTQYF.

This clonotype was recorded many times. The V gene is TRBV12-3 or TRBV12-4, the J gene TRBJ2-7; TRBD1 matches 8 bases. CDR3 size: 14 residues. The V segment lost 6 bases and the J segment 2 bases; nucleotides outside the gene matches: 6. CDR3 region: CASSLTGGPYEQYF. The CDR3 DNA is TGTGCCAGCAGCTTAACAGGGGGGCCCTACGAGCAGTACTTC.

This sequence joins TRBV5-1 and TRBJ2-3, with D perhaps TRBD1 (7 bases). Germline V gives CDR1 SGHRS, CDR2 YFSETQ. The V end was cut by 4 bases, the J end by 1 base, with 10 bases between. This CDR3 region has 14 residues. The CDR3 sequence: CASSQGGGTDTQYF. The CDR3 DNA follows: TGCGCCAGCAGCCAGGGGGGCGGCACAGATACGCAGTATTTT.

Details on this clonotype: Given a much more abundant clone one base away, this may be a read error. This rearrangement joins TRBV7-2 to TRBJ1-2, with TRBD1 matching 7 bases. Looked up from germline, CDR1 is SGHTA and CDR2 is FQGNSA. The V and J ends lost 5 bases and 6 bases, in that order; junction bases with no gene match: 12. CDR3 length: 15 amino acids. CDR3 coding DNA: TGTGCCAGCAGCGGGGGCTGGACAGGAGAGGATGGCTACACCTTC. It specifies CASSGGWTGEDGYTF.

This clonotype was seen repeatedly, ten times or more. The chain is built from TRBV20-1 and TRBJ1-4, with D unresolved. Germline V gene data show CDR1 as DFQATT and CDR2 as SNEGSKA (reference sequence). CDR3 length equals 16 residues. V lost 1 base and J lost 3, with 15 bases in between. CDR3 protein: CSARGARGQPNEKLFF. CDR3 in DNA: TGCAGTGCTAGAGGGGCGAGAGGGCAGCCTAATGAAAAACTGTTTTTT.

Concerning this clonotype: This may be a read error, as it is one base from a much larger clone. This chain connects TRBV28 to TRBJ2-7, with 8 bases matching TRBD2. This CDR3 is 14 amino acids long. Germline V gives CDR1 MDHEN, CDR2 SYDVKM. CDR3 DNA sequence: TGTGTCAGCATTTTCGCGGGAGGTTCCTACGAGCAGTACTTC. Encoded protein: CVSIFAGGSYEQYF.

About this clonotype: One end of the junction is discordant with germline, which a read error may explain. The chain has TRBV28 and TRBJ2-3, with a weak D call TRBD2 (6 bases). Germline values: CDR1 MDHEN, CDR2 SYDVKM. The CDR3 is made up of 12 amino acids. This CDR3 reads CASSTGVNTQYF. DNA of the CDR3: TGTGCCAGCAGCACGGGAGTCAATACGCAGTATTTC.

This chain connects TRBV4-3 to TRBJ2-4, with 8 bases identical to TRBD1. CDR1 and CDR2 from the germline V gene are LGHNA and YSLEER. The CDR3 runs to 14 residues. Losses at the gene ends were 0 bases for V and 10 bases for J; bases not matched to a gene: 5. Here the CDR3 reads CASSQDLRTGIQYF. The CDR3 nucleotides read TGCGCCAGCAGCCAAGATCTAAGGACAGGGATTCAGTACTTC.